These 7 T cell receptor beta chains were sequenced from one sample in a study of T cell responses to AZD1222 COVID-19 vaccine. The assay was immunoSEQ multiplex PCR, and TCRdb's table has in-frame clones only and misses some. Of approximately 120,000 clones in the sample, 90% are singletons; the top ten hold more than 6%. Source: peripheral blood, taken on day 0 of AZD1222 vaccination. The receptors originated from an adult in good health.

The V call is TRBV5-1, the J call TRBJ1-1; no definite D call. Trimming stripped 6 bases from V and 0 bases from J, with 12 bases between. The CDR3 length is 14 residues. The germline V gene has CDR1 SGHRS and CDR2 YFSETQ. CDR3 DNA: TGCGCCAGCACCCCGGGAGCGGTGAACACTGAAGCTTTCTTT. Translating it yields CASTPGAVNTEAFF.

The chain has TRBV2 and TRBJ2-2; maybe TRBD1 (5 bases). This CDR3 spans 13 amino acids. Between the trimmed V and J ends, which lost 6 bases and 7 bases, there was a span of 12 bases. Germline CDR1 is SNHLY and CDR2 is FYNNEI. The DNA for the CDR3 is TGTGCCAGCAGGAACAGGTTTCTCGGGGAGCTGTTTTTT. This codes for CASRNRFLGELFF.

The chain recombines TRBV28 with TRBJ2-1; possible D gene TRBD2, 6 bases. This CDR3 is 16 amino acids long. The germline V gene encodes CDR1 MDHEN and CDR2 SYDVKM. Trimming took off 6 bases at V and 0 bases at J, with 15 bases between the two ends. For the CDR3, the DNA is TGTGCCAGCAGACGGGGGAGGTCGAGCTCCTACAATGAGCAGTTCTTC. It translates to CASRRGRSSSYNEQFF.

This clone was observed a single time. This sample also contains other DNA sequences that code for the same CDR3. The genes are TRBV6-5 and TRBJ1-1, with D unclear. Per germline, CDR1 MNHEY and CDR2 SVGAGI. V lost 2 bases, J lost 3 bases, and 10 bases lay in between. The CDR3 consists of 14 residues. DNA of the CDR3: TGTGCCAGCAGTTACAAAGGGTTCGACACTGAAGCTTTCTTT. Translation gives CASSYKGFDTEAFF.

The chain links TRBV5-5 to TRBJ2-1; 9 bases are a match to TRBD2. Trimming at V came to 4 bases and at J to 5 bases, leaving 10 bases not matched to a gene. The CDR3 spans 16 residues. Germline assignment: CDR1 SGHKS and CDR2 YYEKEE (reference sequence). In DNA, the CDR3 is TGTGCCAGCAGCCTCCTAGCGGGAACCTTAAACAATGAGCAGTTCTTC. Protein product: CASSLLAGTLNNEQFF.

This clone was picked up one time. V usage is TRBV5-5 and J usage is TRBJ1-5; TRBD1 is a possible D gene (5 bases). The germline gives CDR1 SGHKS, CDR2 YYEKEE (reference sequence). V lost 0 bases, J lost 6 bases, and 10 bases lay in between. This CDR3 region has 14 residues. CDR3 loop: CASSLVGEGQPQHF. The CDR3 DNA sequence: TGTGCCAGCAGCTTGGTAGGGGAGGGTCAGCCCCAGCATTTT.

The rearrangement links TRBV6-5 to TRBJ2-3; 8 bases align to TRBD2. Germline trimming cut 5 bases from V and 2 bases from J; bases unmatched to any gene: 6. This CDR3 has 15 amino acids. Germline assignment: CDR1 MNHEY and CDR2 SVGAGI. The CDR3 region has the DNA TGTGCCAGCAGTCTACTAGCGGTCCTCACAGATACGCAGTATTTT. It encodes CASSLLAVLTDTQYF.